These 2 T cell receptor beta chains originate from one sample sequenced in a study of T cells expressing NK-cell markers (dated by TCRdb to 2020 to 2021). The library was produced with 5' RACE. TCRdb lists the instrument as Illumina HiSeq 2000. TCRdb reprocessed the reads and provides one entry for every CDR3 protein sequence; no DNA is given. The sample table holds a few hundred thousand distinct CDR3 sequences. Around 5.3% of the sample is held by the ten biggest clonotypes. Input material: blood T cells: a sorted CD56 or NKG2C T cell subset, CD4+ or CD8+ T cells, or bulk PBMC T cells (not recorded which). These TCRs come from a man between 18 and 69 years old in good health.

This CDR3 reads CASSFARGYQETQYF. The chain is built from TRBV7-2 and TRBJ2-5; TCRdb outputs TRBD1, but without DNA this stays unchecked. Per germline, CDR1 SGHTA and CDR2 FQGNSA. The CDR3 extends over 15 amino acids.

V and J are TRBV5-1 and TRBJ2-5; TCRdb indicates TRBD2, and absent DNA this call remains unverified. The CDR3 runs 18 residues. In germline, CDR1 is SGHRS, CDR2 YFSETQ. CDR3 sequence: CASSSRPAGFSTFETQYF.